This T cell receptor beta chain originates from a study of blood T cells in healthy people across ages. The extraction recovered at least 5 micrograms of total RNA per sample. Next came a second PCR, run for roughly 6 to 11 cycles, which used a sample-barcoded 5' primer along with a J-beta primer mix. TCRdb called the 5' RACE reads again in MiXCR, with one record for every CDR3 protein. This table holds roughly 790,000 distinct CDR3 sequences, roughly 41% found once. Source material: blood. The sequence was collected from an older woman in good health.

CDR3 sequence: CASSSSGGGTQEQYF. CDR3 coding DNA: TGTGCCAGCAGCTCTAGTGGGGGGGGTACGCAGGAGCAGTACTTC. The chain combines TRBV4-2 with TRBJ2-4, with 7 positions matching TRBD2. CDR1 is LGHNA, CDR2 YNFKEQ, per germline. The CDR3 has 15 amino acids. The junction had 17 bases not matched to a gene; V was cut back by 5 bases and J by 13 bases.